This T cell receptor (beta chain) was recovered during a study of T cell responses to AZD1222 COVID-19 vaccine. The assay was immunoSEQ multiplex PCR, and TCRdb's table has in-frame clones only and misses some. The table shows 130,000 or so clones, with 93% occurring only once. Notes on the study in general: White British ancestry dominated among donors, who included more females, and clonal diversity was possibly underestimated.

A note on this clone: The antigen remains unidentified.

The CDR3 extends over 14 amino acids. Germline V gene lookup returns CDR1 SGHTA and CDR2 FQGNSA. The V end lost 2 bases, the J end lost 3 bases, and 7 bases lay between the germline ends. Sequenced material: peripheral blood, taken on day 0 of AZD1222 vaccination. The sequence was obtained from an adult in good health. V and J are TRBV7-2 and TRBJ1-4, with D uncertain. CDR3 loop: CASSLLGPNEKLFF. The CDR3 DNA follows: TGTGCCAGCAGCTTATTAGGGCCTAATGAAAAACTGTTTTTT.